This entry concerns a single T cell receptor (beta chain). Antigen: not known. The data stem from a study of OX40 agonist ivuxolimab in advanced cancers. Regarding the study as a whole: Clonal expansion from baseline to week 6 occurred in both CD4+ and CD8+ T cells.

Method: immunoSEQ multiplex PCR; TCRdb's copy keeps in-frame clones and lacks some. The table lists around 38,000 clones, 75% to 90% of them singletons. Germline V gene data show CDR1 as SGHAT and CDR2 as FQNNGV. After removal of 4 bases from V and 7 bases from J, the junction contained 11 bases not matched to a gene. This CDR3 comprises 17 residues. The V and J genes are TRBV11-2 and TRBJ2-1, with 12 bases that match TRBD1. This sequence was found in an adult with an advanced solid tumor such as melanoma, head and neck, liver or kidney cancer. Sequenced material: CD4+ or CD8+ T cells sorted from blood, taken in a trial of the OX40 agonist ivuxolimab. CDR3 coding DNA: TGTGCCAGCAGCTCACCGGAGGGACAGGGGGCTTGGAATGAGCAGTTCTTC. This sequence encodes CASSSPEGQGAWNEQFF.